One and the same sample provided the 27 T cell receptor beta chains below, sequenced in a study of T-cell reconstitution after alpha-beta-depleted transplantation in children. Researchers prepared the TCRbeta library using unique molecular identifiers, the study reports. In TCRdb, the PCR reads were re-called with MiXCR into one record per CDR3 protein. The profile covers 75,000 to 80,000 distinct CDR3 sequences, with 18% appearing a single time and approximately 55% taken by the ten largest. Sequencing used PBMCs, mostly from graft donor cells, obtained 360 days after TCRalphabeta/CD19-depleted stem cell transplant. The receptors originated from a male patient between 2 and 10 years old who had a stem cell transplant for acute lymphoblastic leukemia, so the T cells may come from the graft donor.

The chain recombines TRBV5-5 with TRBJ2-5; the D is unclear. The V and J ends lost 0 bases and 5 bases respectively, with 8 bases between them. There are 13 residues in the CDR3. CDR1 is SGHKS, CDR2 YYEKEE, per germline (reference sequence). The CDR3 loop reads CASSLGRWETQYF. The CDR3 DNA reads TGTGCCAGCAGCTTGGGAAGATGGGAGACCCAGTACTTC.

This clonotype was observed many times. The chain uses TRBV29-1 and TRBJ2-1, with 7 bases aligning to TRBD2. The ends lost 4 bases at V and 7 bases at J; junction bases unmatched: 16. The CDR3 extends over 16 amino acids. Germline CDR1 SQVTM, CDR2 ANQGSEA. The CDR3 DNA is TGCAGCGTTGCGGGGCAGGGTGCGGGAGAGTTGAATGAGCAGTTCTTC. Its protein is CSVAGQGAGELNEQFF.

The chain recombines TRBV7-9 with TRBJ2-4, with D perhaps matching TRBD1 (5 bases). V lost 6 bases, J lost 3 bases, and 12 bases lay in between. This CDR3 region has 14 residues. CDR1 is SEHNR, CDR2 FQNEAQ, per germline (reference sequence). The DNA of the CDR3 is TGTGCCAGCAGTCTCGACAGCCACAAAAACATTCAGTACTTC. Protein sequence: CASSLDSHKNIQYF. Using reference TRBV7-9 and TRBJ2-4 for the parts outside the CDR3, the full variable domain is DTGVSQNPRHKITKRGQNVTFRCDPISEHNRLYWYRQTLGQGPEFLTYFQNEAQLEKSRLLSDRFSAERPKGSFSTLEIQRTEQGDSAMYLCASSLDSHKNIQYFGAGTRLSVL.

This clonotype was detected a few times. The V and J genes are TRBV28 and TRBJ2-3, with D perhaps matching TRBD1 or TRBD2 (5 bases each). CDR3 size: 13 residues. CDR1 MDHEN and CDR2 SYDVKM come from the germline V gene. The V end lost 2 bases, the J end lost 8 bases, and 11 bases lay between the germline ends. CDR3 coding DNA: TGTGCCAGCAGTTTAGAAGAGGGGCCTACGCAGTATTTT. This codes for CASSLEEGPTQYF.

The chain links TRBV7-9 to TRBJ1-1; D gene ambiguous. CDR1 is SEHNR, CDR2 FQNEAQ, per germline (reference sequence). This CDR3 region has 15 residues. The germline V and J ends were trimmed by 8 bases and 1 base, with 17 bases remaining between them. CDR3 protein: CASGLWSTRNTEAFF. The CDR3 region has the DNA TGTGCCAGCGGTTTGTGGAGTACTCGGAACACTGAAGCTTTCTTT.

The CDR3 bases are TGTGCCAGCCGTTTCGTATCCTCGATACCCCACAATGAGCAGTTCTTC. Amino acids: CASRFVSSIPHNEQFF. V usage is TRBV6-2 or TRBV6-3 and J usage is TRBJ2-1, with D unresolved. The V gene's germline CDR1 is MNHEY and CDR2 SVGEGT. The CDR3 is 16 residues long. The ends were cut back, 8 bases at V and 5 bases at J, with 22 bases in the middle.

This sequence joins TRBV4-2 and TRBJ2-4; no reliable D call. This CDR3 is 15 amino acids long. CDR1 is LGHNA, CDR2 YNFKEQ, per germline. V was clipped by 4 bases and J by 4 bases, with 14 bases between them. Here the CDR3 reads CASSRETGTKNIQYF. CDR3 bases: TGTGCCAGCAGCCGAGAGACTGGTACTAAAAACATTCAGTACTTC.

This chain joins TRBV5-4 and TRBJ2-1, with 8 bases identical to TRBD2. The V segment lost 9 bases and the J segment 2 bases; nucleotides outside the gene matches: 10. Germline V gene lookup returns CDR1 SGHNT and CDR2 YYREEE (reference sequence). The CDR3 has 15 amino acids. In nucleotides, the CDR3 is TGTGCCACCACACCCAGAGCGGGAGCCTACAATGAGCAGTTCTTC. Protein product: CATTPRAGAYNEQFF.

This clonotype was detected a few times. The rearrangement joins TRBV10-2 to TRBJ2-1; no reliable D call. CDR1 and CDR2 (germline): WSHSY, SAAADI. V gave up 6 bases and J gave up 0 bases, with 6 bases separating them. This CDR3 region has 13 residues. The CDR3 coding sequence is TGCGCCAGCAGAGTGAGCTCCTACAATGAGCAGTTCTTC. It translates to CASRVSSYNEQFF.

This clonotype was seen more than once but under ten times. This chain uses TRBV27 with TRBJ1-2; TRBD1 aligns across 7 bases. The CDR3 has 13 amino acids. Germline loops: CDR1 MNHEY, CDR2 SMNVEV (reference sequence). Germline trimming cut 6 bases from V and 7 bases from J; bases unmatched to any gene: 8. In DNA form, the CDR3 reads TGTGCCAGCAGCCCCGCGAGGGACAGTGGCTACACCTTC. Protein: CASSPARDSGYTF.

The chain joins TRBV27 to TRBJ2-1, with 16 bases matching TRBD2. The CDR3 sequence is 17 residues long. CDR1 is MNHEY and CDR2 is SMNVEV in the germline V gene (reference sequence). The V gene end was trimmed by 6 bases and the J gene end by 8 bases; junction bases not matched to a gene: 10. The CDR3 protein is CASSSGTSGRAWDEQFF. DNA for the CDR3: TGTGCCAGCAGCTCCGGGACTAGCGGGAGGGCCTGGGATGAGCAGTTCTTC.

The rearrangement joins TRBV20-1 to TRBJ2-1, with TRBD2 matching 9 bases. The V gene's germline CDR1 is DFQATT and CDR2 SNEGSKA (reference sequence). V gave up 3 bases and J gave up 9 bases; unmatched junction bases: 6. The CDR3 is 13 residues long. CDR3 nucleotide sequence: TGCAGTGCTAGGAGGCTAGCGGGACGTGAGCAGTTCTTC. Translated: CSARRLAGREQFF.

This clonotype was detected a few times. The chain joins TRBV29-1 to TRBJ2-1; D is uncertain. The CDR3 sequence is 14 residues long. Trimming removed 7 bases from V and 4 bases from J, with 17 bases in between. Germline assignment: CDR1 SQVTM and CDR2 ANQGSEA. The CDR3 nucleotides read TGCAGCGCAATACATAGACGGGCTTACAATGAGCAGTTCTTC. The encoded protein is CSAIHRRAYNEQFF.

In this sample, this clonotype turned up a few times. This chain joins TRBV5-1 and TRBJ2-1; D uncertain. The CDR3 consists of 15 residues. The ends were cut back, 0 bases at V and 1 base at J, with 8 bases in the middle. CDR1 SGHRS and CDR2 YFSETQ come from the germline V gene. The CDR3, as DNA: TGCGCCAGCAGCTTGGGCATTACATCCTACAATGAGCAGTTCTTC. The encoded protein is CASSLGITSYNEQFF.

In its sample, this clonotype was seen a few times. The chain recombines TRBV20-1 with TRBJ2-1; D remains unclear. This CDR3 region has 13 residues. Germline lookup yields CDR1 DFQATT and CDR2 SNEGSKA (reference sequence). V lost 3 bases to trimming and J lost 3 bases, with 9 bases between them. The CDR3 spells CSARPGYYNEQFF. The CDR3 nucleotides are TGCAGTGCTAGGCCGGGCTACTACAATGAGCAGTTCTTC.

The genes are TRBV5-1 and TRBJ2-5; 7 positions match TRBD2. The CDR3 sequence is 16 residues long. The germline V gene encodes CDR1 SGHRS and CDR2 YFSETQ. V was clipped by 0 bases and J by 1 base; unmatched bases: 6. CDR3 residues: CASSLGGLGPQETQYF. CDR3 DNA: TGCGCCAGCAGCTTGGGCGGACTAGGACCCCAAGAGACCCAGTACTTC.

This clonotype was found many times. V is TRBV5-4 and J is TRBJ1-1; the match to TRBD1 covers 8 bases. The junction had 10 bases not matched to a gene; V was cut back by 0 bases and J by 6 bases. The CDR3 length is 16 residues. Germline V gene data show CDR1 as SGHNT and CDR2 as YYREEE (reference sequence). The CDR3 region is CASSLDPTGASAEAFF. The CDR3 DNA is TGTGCCAGCAGCTTGGACCCGACAGGGGCGTCCGCTGAAGCTTTCTTT.

This chain links TRBV6-1 with TRBJ2-2, with D tentatively TRBD1 or TRBD2 (5 bases each). CDR3 length: 16 residues. Per germline, CDR1 MNHNS and CDR2 SASEGT. V was trimmed by 4 bases and J by 7 bases, leaving 19 bases between them. The CDR3 loop reads CASSVLRRVRGGELFF. The DNA of the CDR3 is TGTGCCAGCAGTGTCCTTCGACGGGTGAGGGGCGGGGAGCTGTTTTTT.

This clonotype turned up a few times. This chain uses TRBV30 with TRBJ2-5; the D gene is possibly TRBD1 (6 bases). The CDR3 has 13 residues. Germline lookup yields CDR1 GTSNPN and CDR2 SVGIG (reference sequence). The ends were cut back, 4 bases at V and 5 bases at J, with 14 bases in the middle. The CDR3 sequence is CAWKLGGRETQYF. The DNA for the CDR3 is TGTGCCTGGAAGCTAGGGGGAAGGGAGACCCAGTACTTC.

This clonotype was seen a few times. The chain combines TRBV10-1 with TRBJ2-1; 9 bases agree with TRBD1. Germline loops: CDR1 WNHNN, CDR2 SYGVQD (reference sequence). The CDR3 totals 15 residues. The trim removed 6 bases at V and 4 bases at J, leaving 7 bases unmatched. DNA for the CDR3: TGCGCCAGCAGCGGCCCGGGACAGGGTTACAATGAGCAGTTCTTC. This gives the protein CASSGPGQGYNEQFF.

V and J are TRBV3-1 and TRBJ2-7; a possible D gene is TRBD2 (6 bases). Trimming took off 4 bases at V and 3 bases at J, with 19 bases between the two ends. Germline loops: CDR1 LGHDT, CDR2 YNNKEL (reference sequence). This CDR3 is 16 amino acids long. CDR3 sequence (DNA): TGTGCCAGCAGCCCCACATCCAGTACCGGGAGCTACGAGCAGTACTTC. It encodes CASSPTSSTGSYEQYF.

This clonotype has more than one count but fewer than ten. CDR3 bases: TGCAGTGCGACCGGACAGGCGGCTGAAGCTTTCTTT. This gives the protein CSATGQAAEAFF. This sequence joins TRBV20-1 and TRBJ1-1, with 7 bases that match TRBD1. The CDR3 is 12 residues long. Losses at the gene ends were 6 bases for V and 6 bases for J; bases not matched to a gene: 7. Germline assignment: CDR1 DFQATT and CDR2 SNEGSKA (reference sequence).

The CDR3 protein is CSIRTGSYNEQFF. As DNA, the CDR3 is TGCAGCATCCGGACAGGCTCCTACAATGAGCAGTTCTTC. This chain links TRBV29-1 with TRBJ2-1; 7 nucleotides align to TRBD1. The J segment lost 0 bases and the V segment lost 8 bases, leaving 4 bases of the junction unmatched. Germline CDR1 and CDR2: SQVTM and ANQGSEA. This CDR3 contains 13 residues.

This clonotype has only a few counts. V and J are TRBV25-1 and TRBJ2-1, with TRBD2 matching 14 bases. The CDR3 consists of 15 residues. With 3 bases clipped from V and 7 bases from J, the junction kept 2 bases outside the gene matches. Germline V gene sequence: CDR1 MGHDK, CDR2 SYGVNS. The CDR3 reads CASSETSGRVNEQFF. CDR3 in DNA: TGTGCCAGCAGTGAGACTAGCGGGAGGGTGAATGAGCAGTTCTTC.

This chain uses TRBV7-9 with TRBJ2-7; a weak D match, TRBD2 (5 bases). There are 14 residues in the CDR3. The ends were cut back, 1 base at V and 10 bases at J, with 17 bases in the middle. Looked up from germline, CDR1 is SEHNR and CDR2 is FQNEAQ (reference sequence). In nucleotides, the CDR3 is TGTGCCAGCAGCTTAGTTACCGGGGTTACGAGACAGTACTTC. This translates into CASSLVTGVTRQYF.

This clonotype was picked up a small number of times. The chain has TRBV12-3 or TRBV12-4 and TRBJ2-5, with 8 bases lining up with TRBD1. The junction had 10 bases not matched to a gene; V was cut back by 3 bases and J by 4 bases. This CDR3 comprises 16 residues. CDR3 bases: TGTGCCAGCAGTTTGCAGGGGGCAAGGGTGCGAGAGACCCAGTACTTC. Residues: CASSLQGARVRETQYF.

The CDR3 is CASSSSGIREQFF. DNA for the CDR3: TGTGCCAGCAGCTCCTCAGGAATACGTGAGCAGTTCTTC. The gene calls are TRBV11-3 and TRBJ2-1; D ambiguous. Trimming removed 4 bases at V and 9 bases at J, with 13 bases between. The germline CDR1 and CDR2 sequences are SGHNT and YENEEA. The CDR3 has 13 amino acids. Using reference TRBV11-3 and TRBJ2-1 for the parts outside the CDR3, the full variable domain is EAGVVQSPRYKIIEKKQPVAFWCNPISGHNTLYWYLQNLGQGPELLIRYENEEAVDDSQLPKDRFSAERLKGVDSTLKIQPAELGDSAVYLCASSSSGIREQFFGPGTRLTVL.